One TCR beta chain is described in this entry. As handled by the study authors: From reference gene primer amplification, estimates of nucleated cell counts were derived. Repertoires were generated with immunoSEQ multiplex PCR, while TCRdb's copy carries only in-frame clones and drops some. V, J and clone size reflect that table, while D and trimming were determined from the DNA. The profile shows about 240,000 clones, 84% of them singletons. The CDR3 covers 17 residues. Per the germline V gene, CDR1 is SGDLS and CDR2 is YYNGEE. V trimming: 5 bases; J trimming: 1 base; junction bases outside the gene matches: 10. The data were taken from a study of blood T cell repertoires in COVID-19. At the level of the study: The United States, Italy and Spain supplied acute and convalescent COVID-19 samples. Sources were T cells, B-cell-depleted T cells, or PBMCs; the material itself was cDNA or gDNA.

The clonotype was recovered from a man in his fifties or sixties with acute or convalescent COVID-19. The V and J genes are TRBV9 and TRBJ2-2; 8 bases are shared with TRBD1. The sample taken for sequencing was peripheral blood. The CDR3 DNA sequence: TGTGCCAGCAGTTATAACAGGGGGGCACTGAACACCGGGGAGCTGTTTTTT. Protein sequence: CASSYNRGALNTGELFF.